This record looks at one T cell receptor (beta chain) sequence and its context. The clone's antigen remains unknown. No much larger clonotype is one base removed from it; base qualities were not supplied. This entry comes from a study of blood T cell repertoires in COVID-19 (TCRdb year 2020). At the level of the whole study: The collaborator samples originated in the United States, Italy and Spain and spanned the acute and convalescent phases of COVID-19. The material from the prospective study consisted of cDNA or gDNA derived from T cells, B-cell-depleted T cells, or PBMCs. Deeply sampled blood TCRbeta repertoires from subjects exposed to, actively infected with, or recovered from COVID-19 were included in the dataset. The repertoires were released in a freely available public database intended as a resource for research on the immune response to SARS-CoV-2. Samples came from the ongoing ImmuneRACE study (first 160 participants) plus 1,254 subjects from 6 global collaborators. Sample metadata almost always included a de-identified subject ID, COVID-19 status, age in years and sex. Where HLA class I and class II types were available, the types were taken from metadata supplied by the sample provider, not from assay-based typing. General study outcomes and caveats: How much clinical and demographic metadata was included differed by source and by participant, and the metadata was provided uncurated.

Participants in the prospective study were enrolled through a virtual design, were aged roughly 18 to 95 years, and lived in 24 United States geographic areas. Cohort assignment in the prospective study relied on participant-reported clinical history from a screening survey and a study questionnaire. ImmuneRACE Cohort 3 recovered participants were defined by two consecutive negative NP/OP PCR tests, healthcare professional clearance, or symptom resolution. Mobile phlebotomists in the prospective study collected whole blood, serum and a nasopharyngeal or oropharyngeal swab from every participant. Additional blood draws and questionnaires over an approximately 2-month period could optionally be provided by prospective study participants. Before DNA extraction, blood samples from the prospective study were shipped at room temperature or frozen. TCRbeta CDR3 regions were amplified from genomic DNA by means of the immunoSEQ Assay, a bias-controlled multiplex PCR. Concerning the study's data processing: The number of nucleated cells in each sample was estimated by amplification of reference gene primers within the assay. To quantify the absolute abundance of each unique TCRbeta CDR3 rearrangement, sequence reads were collapsed and filtered. For each sample, productive Simpson clonality was calculated as the square root of Simpson's diversity index over productive rearrangements. TCRdb limited this immuneACCESS table to in-frame rearrangements with V and J called. A share of clones is missing; checked studies link under half to unresolved V genes, and the rest is unexplained. The V and J calls and clone size were taken over from that table, and D and trimming were inferred from the DNA. The sample table records about 270,000 clones; 75% to 90% of these occur just once. The ten largest clones add up to over 2% of the sample.

The clonotype comes from a woman under 30 who had recovered from COVID-19. Sequenced material: PBMCs or T cells enriched from blood (not recorded which).

The DNA sequence reads TGTGCCAGCAGTTACAGACAGGCTCATACCGGGGAGCTGTTTTTT. Translated, it reads CASSYRQAHTGELFF. Recombination joined TRBV6-2 or TRBV6-3 with TRBJ2-2; perhaps TRBD1 is the D gene, with 6 bases matching. V is reduced by 2 bases and J by 5 bases, leaving a spacing of 12 bases between them. Reading from cysteine to phenylalanine, the CDR3 counts 15 amino acids. Only the CDR3 DNA stays, 45 bases, in frame from base 1. Via the germline V gene, CDR1 is MNHEY and CDR2 SVGEGT.